The next 7 T cell receptor beta chains were all read from a single sample in a study of blood T cells in healthy people across ages. The authors ran a second PCR of roughly 7 to 11 cycles using a sample-barcoded 5' primer and a J-beta primer mix. TCRdb passed the 5' RACE reads through MiXCR, listing each CDR3 protein once. The sample has under 1,100,000 distinct CDR3 sequences; roughly 24% are singletons. The data were also submitted as part of a second study, on T cells of mothers and their children.

What was sequenced was blood. Receptors originate from a girl between 2 and 10 years old in good health.

This rearrangement joins TRBV5-1 to TRBJ2-5; tentatively, D is TRBD2 (5 bases). The J call may be faulty, since TRBJ2-1 better matches the DNA end. This CDR3 region has 14 residues. Germline CDR1 is SGHRS and CDR2 is YFSETQ. For the CDR3, the DNA is TGCGCCAGCAGCTTGTCGGGAACAGACAATGAGCAGTTCTTC. Protein sequence: CASSLSGTDNEQFF.

The V call is TRBV23-1, the J call TRBJ2-7; 10 nucleotides match TRBD1. TRBV23-1 is annotated as an ORF whose role is uncertain. V gave up 2 bases and J gave up 5 bases; unmatched junction bases: 9. The CDR3 has 16 residues. CDR3 sequence reads: CASSQGPGQGPNEQYF. DNA for the CDR3: TGCGCCAGCAGTCAAGGACCGGGACAGGGGCCCAACGAGCAGTACTTC.

This clonotype was detected only a few times. V gene TRBV7-9 combines with J gene TRBJ2-7, with TRBD1 as a possible D gene (6 bases). The CDR3 loop spans 18 amino acids. Germline V gene lookup returns CDR1 SEHNR and CDR2 FQNEAQ (reference sequence). V shed 3 bases and J shed 4 bases, with 25 bases lying between them. The CDR3 coding sequence is TGTGCCAGCAGCTTCCCGGGGCAGGGGCCGTATGGAACGTACGAGCAGTACTTC. Translating gives CASSFPGQGPYGTYEQYF.

J is TRBJ2-5 and V is TRBV4-2, with 13 bases matching TRBD2. Germline trimming cut 4 bases from V and 5 bases from J; bases unmatched to any gene: 10. CDR1 is LGHNA, CDR2 YNFKEQ, per germline. CDR3 length equals 17 residues. CDR3 residues: CASSPGLAGESDETQYF. The CDR3 region has the DNA TGTGCCAGCAGCCCTGGACTAGCGGGAGAGTCGGATGAGACCCAGTACTTC.

The sample holds a few counts of this clonotype. J is TRBJ1-2 and V is TRBV29-1, with 7 bases lining up with TRBD1. This CDR3 comprises 13 residues. The germline CDR1 and CDR2 sequences are SQVTM and ANQGSEA. Losses at the gene ends were 4 bases for V and 4 bases for J; bases not matched to a gene: 6. CDR3 sequence (DNA): TGCAGCGTTGCCGGGACAGAGTCCTATGGCTACACCTTC. It encodes CSVAGTESYGYTF.

This CDR3 reads CSACDPAGLISYEQYF. DNA of the CDR3: TGCAGTGCTTGCGACCCTGCCGGGCTGATATCCTACGAGCAGTACTTC. The rearrangement links TRBV20-1 to TRBJ2-7; D remains ambiguous. Trimming cost V 5 bases and J 1 base, with 21 bases left between them. Germline loops: CDR1 DFQATT, CDR2 SNEGSKA (reference sequence). This CDR3 is 16 amino acids long.

The V gene is TRBV4-1, the J gene TRBJ2-5; TRBD2 agrees at 14 bases. The J call may be in error: the DNA end matches TRBJ2-1 better. CDR1 is MGHRA and CDR2 is YSYEKL in the germline V gene. The CDR3 extends over 15 amino acids. The CDR3 reads CASSPGLAGVYEQFF. The CDR3 coding sequence is TGCGCCAGCAGCCCGGGACTAGCGGGAGTTTATGAGCAGTTCTTC.